This T cell receptor beta chain was sequenced during a study of blood T cell repertoires in COVID-19. Some clones are missing from TCRdb's copy, which holds only in-frame ones; the method was immunoSEQ multiplex PCR. The sample includes fewer than 250,000 clones, about 90% of them seen just once. The V segment lost 3 bases and the J segment 2 bases; nucleotides outside the gene matches: 3. The CDR3 is 15 residues long. Germline loops: CDR1 LNHNV, CDR2 YYDKDF (reference sequence). The sequence was obtained from a woman aged 55 to 70 with acute or convalescent COVID-19. The source material was peripheral blood. The chain recombines TRBV15 with TRBJ2-1, with 8 bases fitting TRBD1. The CDR3 sequence: CATSRDRATYNEQFF. The CDR3 region has the DNA TGTGCCACCAGCAGGGACAGGGCCACCTACAATGAGCAGTTCTTC. Full variable domain (rest looked up from reference TRBV15 and TRBJ2-1): DAMVIQNPRYQVTQFGKPVTLSCSQTLNHNVMYWYQQKSSQAPKLLFHYYDKDFNNEADTPDNFQSRRPNTSFCFLDIRSPGLGDTAMYLCATSRDRATYNEQFFGPGTRLTVL.